One and the same sample provided the 22 T cell receptor beta chains below, sequenced in a study of OX40 agonist ivuxolimab in advanced cancers. The table came from immunoSEQ multiplex PCR; TCRdb's copy has only in-frame clones and leaves some out. The sample yields fewer than 130,000 clones, roughly nine tenths seen once. The sequences come from CD4+ or CD8+ T cells sorted from blood, collected in a trial of the OX40 agonist ivuxolimab. These receptors originate from an adult with an advanced solid tumor such as melanoma, head and neck, liver or kidney cancer.

The rearrangement uses TRBV7-6 and TRBJ1-6, with TRBD1 matching 9 bases. Germline CDR1 and CDR2: SGHVS and FNYEAQ. The CDR3 runs 15 residues. V shed 1 base and J 7 bases; nucleotides not matched to a gene: 2. CDR3 bases: TGTGCCAGCAGCTTAGGACAGGGGGAGAATTCACCCCTCCACTTT. Translated: CASSLGQGENSPLHF.

This chain joins TRBV7-2 and TRBJ1-5, with TRBD1 matching 10 bases. Looked up from germline, CDR1 is SGHTA and CDR2 is FQGNSA. This CDR3 spans 12 amino acids. V trimming: 8 bases; J trimming: 6 bases; junction bases outside the gene matches: 1. As DNA, the CDR3 is TGTGCCAGCGGACAGGGGGTTCAGCCCCAGCATTTT. Residues: CASGQGVQPQHF.

V gene TRBV7-3 combines with J gene TRBJ1-1, with 10 bases identical to TRBD1. The trim removed 5 bases at V and 0 bases at J, leaving 24 bases unmatched. The CDR3 runs 22 residues. Germline CDR1 SGHTA, CDR2 FQGTGA. CDR3 sequence: CASSPTPGGTGDDVGLNTEAFF. The CDR3 DNA follows: TGTGCCAGCAGCCCGACCCCAGGGGGGACAGGGGATGATGTGGGCCTGAACACTGAAGCTTTCTTT.

The chain couples TRBV7-2 to TRBJ2-3; TRBD1 matches 7 bases. Germline V gene lookup returns CDR1 SGHTA and CDR2 FQGNSA. The CDR3 runs to 17 residues. With V trimmed by 5 bases and J by 1 base, 12 bases remained unmatched. CDR3 sequence reads: CASSLRIPGTGTDTQYF. The DNA of the CDR3 is TGTGCCAGCAGCCTACGGATACCCGGGACAGGCACAGATACGCAGTATTTT.

V and J are TRBV25-1 and TRBJ1-6; 9 positions agree with TRBD1. The CDR3 spans 15 residues. The V gene end was trimmed by 6 bases and the J gene end by 7 bases; junction bases not matched to a gene: 7. Germline CDR1 and CDR2: MGHDK and SYGVNS. CDR3 coding DNA: TGTGCCAGCAGAACAGGGGGCGCAGGGAATTCACCCCTCCACTTT. Encoded protein: CASRTGGAGNSPLHF.

The rearrangement links TRBV19 to TRBJ2-2; D remains unclear. The CDR3 has 15 residues. Looked up from germline, CDR1 is LNHDA and CDR2 is SQIVND (reference sequence). Trimming shortened V by 1 base and J by 4 bases, and 10 bases separated the two germline ends. The CDR3 DNA reads TGTGCCAGTAGTATAGCAGAGAAGCCCACCGGGGAGCTGTTTTTT. Translated: CASSIAEKPTGELFF.

The V and J genes are TRBV6-5 and TRBJ1-2, with unresolved D. V shed 2 bases and J shed 4 bases, with 14 bases lying between them. This CDR3 region has 15 residues. CDR1 is MNHEY and CDR2 is SVGAGI in the germline V gene. The CDR3 DNA is TGTGCCAGCAGTTACAGCGCGACTCCTCGCTATGGCTACACCTTC. Translated, it gives CASSYSATPRYGYTF.

This clone was picked up one time. The CDR3 region has the DNA TGTGCCAGCAGCCATCTTCCGAGGCTAGCGGGAGGGCTACATTCAGGCAGGACCGGGGAGCTGTTTTTT. It encodes CASSHLPRLAGGLHSGRTGELFF. The rearrangement joins TRBV14 to TRBJ2-2, with 12 bases matching TRBD2. This CDR3 has 23 amino acids. The V gene's germline CDR1 is SGHDN and CDR2 FVKESK. J lost 5 bases, V lost 3 bases, and 25 bases had no gene match.

The V and J genes are TRBV29-1 and TRBJ2-3; D unresolved. CDR1 is SQVTM, CDR2 ANQGSEA, per germline. The CDR3 runs 12 residues. V lost 6 bases and J 6 bases, leaving 13 bases between the germline ends. The CDR3 sequence is CSVDPFRDTQYF. For the CDR3, the DNA is TGCAGCGTGGATCCCTTTAGGGATACGCAGTATTTT.

The chain combines TRBV6-5 with TRBJ1-2; tentatively, D is TRBD1 (5 bases). The CDR3 length is 12 residues. In germline, CDR1 is MNHEY, CDR2 SVGAGI. V lost 5 bases, J lost 8 bases, and 12 bases lay in between. The DNA of the CDR3 is TGTGCCAGCAGTGATAGAGGGACCGGCTACACCTTC. Protein product: CASSDRGTGYTF.

This clone was seen a few times. The V gene is TRBV7-9, the J gene TRBJ1-4, with 7 bases aligning to TRBD1. After removal of 5 bases from V and 10 bases from J, the junction contained 16 bases not matched to a gene. Germline V lookup: CDR1 SEHNR, CDR2 FQNEAQ (reference sequence). The CDR3 extends over 16 amino acids. CDR3 amino acids: CASSPPWGQRDGKLFF. The CDR3 nucleotides are TGTGCCAGCAGCCCCCCGTGGGGACAGCGGGATGGAAAACTGTTTTTT.

This chain connects TRBV4-3 to TRBJ1-3; no definite D call. This CDR3 region has 14 residues. V was shortened by 1 base and J by 7 bases, with 11 bases between the two germline ends. The germline gives CDR1 LGHNA, CDR2 YSLEER. For the CDR3, the DNA is TGCGCCAGCAGCCAAGGCTCGGCAGCCAACACCATATATTTT. It yields the protein CASSQGSAANTIYF.

This chain links TRBV19 with TRBJ1-6; 7 bases fit TRBD1. The germline CDR1 and CDR2 sequences are LNHDA and SQIVND (reference sequence). The CDR3 spans 15 residues. The V gene end was trimmed by 5 bases and the J gene end by 3 bases; junction bases not matched to a gene: 4. This CDR3 is CASSPGQVYNSPLHF. The DNA of the CDR3 is TGTGCCAGTAGTCCCGGACAGGTCTATAATTCACCCCTCCACTTT.

The chain combines TRBV30 with TRBJ1-2; D gene ambiguous. Germline CDR1 GTSNPN, CDR2 SVGIG (reference sequence). Deletions cut 0 bases from V and 0 bases from J, with 8 bases between. The CDR3 sequence is 14 residues long. The CDR3 region is CAWSVHRANYGYTF. In DNA form, the CDR3 reads TGTGCCTGGAGTGTACACCGTGCTAACTATGGCTACACCTTC.

The chain recombines TRBV2 with TRBJ2-7; D is unclear. Looked up from germline, CDR1 is SNHLY and CDR2 is FYNNEI. The CDR3 loop spans 13 amino acids. V was shortened by 3 bases and J by 3 bases, with 9 bases between the two germline ends. CDR3: CASSETPFYEQYF. The CDR3 DNA follows: TGTGCCAGCAGTGAGACGCCATTCTACGAGCAGTACTTC. Full variable domain (outside the CDR3, taken from reference TRBV2 and TRBJ2-7): EPEVTQTPSHQVTQMGQEVILRCVPISNHLYFYWYRQILGQKVEFLVSFYNNEISEKSEIFDDQFSVERPDGSNFTLKIRSTKLEDSAMYFCASSETPFYEQYFGPGTRLTVT.

This clone was seen once. This rearrangement joins TRBV25-1 to TRBJ1-1; TRBD1 matches 10 bases. V shed 6 bases, J shed 4 bases, and the junction held 2 bases outside the gene matches. The germline gives CDR1 MGHDK, CDR2 SYGVNS. This CDR3 has 13 amino acids. The CDR3, as DNA: TGTGCCAGCAGCGGACAGGGGGGCACTGAAGCTTTCTTT. This encodes CASSGQGGTEAFF. The whole variable domain, remainder taken from reference TRBV25-1 and TRBJ1-1, is EADIYQTPRYLVIGTGKKITLECSQTMGHDKMYWYQQDPGMELHLIHYSYGVNSTEKGDLSSESTVSRIRTEHFPLTLESARPSHTSQYLCASSGQGGTEAFFGQGTRLTVV.

Here the CDR3 reads CASKRDSLNTEAFF. DNA of the CDR3: TGTGCCAGCAAACGCGACAGTCTGAACACTGAAGCTTTCTTT. The rearrangement joins TRBV11-2 to TRBJ1-1, with D perhaps matching TRBD1 (5 bases). Trimming pared 7 bases from V and 0 bases from J, leaving 12 bases between. CDR1 is SGHAT, CDR2 FQNNGV, per germline. CDR3 length: 14 residues.

This rearrangement joins TRBV5-1 to TRBJ2-1, with 8 bases matching TRBD1. The V segment lost 0 bases and the J segment 4 bases; nucleotides outside the gene matches: 3. From germline, CDR1 is SGHRS and CDR2 YFSETQ. This CDR3 contains 15 residues. CDR3 bases: TGCGCCAGCAGCTTGGGACAGGGGAAATACAATGAGCAGTTCTTC. Its translation: CASSLGQGKYNEQFF.

This chain connects TRBV7-2 to TRBJ1-5, with TRBD1 matching over 7 bases. CDR1 SGHTA and CDR2 FQGNSA come from the germline V gene. This CDR3 region has 12 residues. Trimming at V came to 0 bases and at J to 15 bases, leaving 5 bases not matched to a gene. As DNA, the CDR3 is TGTGCCAGCAGCTTAGCGGGACAGACCCTGCATTTT. Translation gives CASSLAGQTLHF.

CDR3 sequence: CASSLGSQRESTGELFF. CDR3 DNA sequence: TGTGCCAGCAGCTTGGGATCGCAGCGGGAGAGCACCGGGGAGCTGTTTTTT. The V call is TRBV5-4, the J call TRBJ2-2; 8 bases align to TRBD2. Looked up from germline, CDR1 is SGHNT and CDR2 is YYREEE (reference sequence). This CDR3 has 17 residues. V gave up 0 bases and J gave up 4 bases; unmatched junction bases: 8.

V usage is TRBV7-2 and J usage is TRBJ2-3; either TRBD1 or TRBD2 may fit D (5 bases each). The CDR3 is 14 residues long. Germline V lookup: CDR1 SGHTA, CDR2 FQGNSA. Trimming pared 4 bases from V and 3 bases from J, leaving 11 bases between. The CDR3 spells CASSSQGRTDTQYF. The CDR3 coding sequence is TGTGCCAGCAGCTCCCAGGGACGTACAGATACGCAGTATTTT.

The gene calls are TRBV18 and TRBJ2-2; 9 positions match TRBD1. Germline-derived CDR1 and CDR2 are KGHSH and LQKENI. V gave up 4 bases and J gave up 4 bases; unmatched junction bases: 7. This CDR3 spans 16 amino acids. CDR3 nucleotides: TGTGCCAGCTCACTTACAGGGGGCGCCGGCACCGGGGAGCTGTTTTTT. Its protein is CASSLTGGAGTGELFF.